Listed below are T cell receptor beta chains from one sample, sequenced in a study of cytomegalovirus exposure and HLA in healthy donors. Using immunoSEQ multiplex PCR, the repertoire was profiled, and TCRdb retains in-frame clones only, with some absent. The sample consists of approximately 82,000 clones, around 95% of them appearing once. The sample taken for sequencing was PBMCs. The receptors derive from a woman under 30 in good health and CMV-seronegative. Each CDR3 is given with its conserved first and last residue. Each record gives: clone size, J gene, D gene, V gene, CDR3 protein, CDR3 DNA. A D gene is named only where the DNA matches it firmly. Clone sizes are given selectively: once, few, many, or a class where the clone is expanded.

size: NA; J: TRBJ2-3; D: TRBD1; V: TRBV4-1; CDR3: CASSRGQGSITDTQYF; DNA: TGCGCCAGCAGCCGGGGACAGGGGTCGATCACAGATACGCAGTATTTT
size: NA; J: TRBJ2-5; D: NA; V: TRBV5-1; CDR3: CASSGGRETQYF; DNA: TGCGCCAGCAGCGGGGGCCGGGAGACCCAGTACTTC
size: NA; J: TRBJ2-1; D: NA; V: TRBV13; CDR3: CASSPGWGGAQPRNEQFF; DNA: TGTGCCAGCAGTCCAGGGTGGGGGGGGGCACAACCCAGGAATGAGCAGTTCTTC
size: NA; J: TRBJ2-3; D: NA; V: TRBV5-1; CDR3: CASSLGSRRNTDTQYF; DNA: TGCGCCAGCAGCTTGGGGAGTAGGAGGAACACAGATACGCAGTATTTT
size: NA; J: TRBJ2-7; D: NA; V: TRBV28; CDR3: CASSPRGLGRGYEQYF; DNA: TGTGCCAGCAGTCCCAGGGGATTAGGCAGGGGCTACGAGCAGTACTTC
size: NA; J: TRBJ2-1; D: TRBD1; V: TRBV2; CDR3: CASSEMTGRQFF; DNA: TGTGCCAGCAGTGAAATGACAGGGAGGCAGTTCTTC
size: once; J: TRBJ1-2; D: TRBD1; V: TRBV6-6; CDR3: CASSPDRAGYTF; DNA: TGTGCCAGCAGCCCTGACAGGGCTGGCTACACCTTC
size: NA; J: TRBJ2-2; D: NA; V: TRBV27; CDR3: CASSITRGIGELFF; DNA: TGTGCCAGCAGCATAACCAGAGGGATCGGGGAGCTGTTTTTT
size: NA; J: TRBJ1-1; D: NA; V: TRBV19; CDR3: CASSIDPGLEAFF; DNA: TGTGCCAGTAGTATAGATCCGGGTCTTGAAGCTTTCTTT
size: NA; J: TRBJ2-1; D: TRBD2; V: TRBV28; CDR3: CASSRTSGNEQFF; DNA: TGTGCCAGCAGTCGGACTAGCGGAAATGAGCAGTTCTTC
size: NA; J: TRBJ2-1; D: TRBD2; V: TRBV5-4; CDR3: CASSNVAGYNEQFF; DNA: TGTGCCAGCAGTAACGTAGCGGGATATAATGAGCAGTTCTTC
size: NA; J: TRBJ1-2; D: NA; V: TRBV7-9; CDR3: CASSLVQEGGYTF; DNA: TGTGCCAGCAGCTTAGTTCAGGAGGGCGGCTACACCTTC
size: NA; J: TRBJ2-5; D: TRBD2; V: TRBV6-6; CDR3: CASRGTSGEETQYF; DNA: TGTGCCAGCAGGGGGACTAGCGGGGAAGAGACCCAGTACTTC
size: NA; J: TRBJ1-2; D: TRBD1; V: TRBV19; CDR3: CASSRQGAASYGYTF; DNA: TGTGCCAGTAGCAGACAGGGGGCGGCTTCGTATGGCTACACCTTC
size: NA; J: TRBJ2-7; D: NA; V: TRBV9; CDR3: CASSVDGSSYEQYF; DNA: TGTGCCAGCAGCGTAGACGGGAGCTCCTACGAGCAGTACTTC
size: NA; J: TRBJ1-1; D: TRBD1; V: TRBV19; CDR3: CASSIYRGNTEAFF; DNA: TGTGCCAGTAGTATCTACAGGGGGAACACTGAAGCTTTCTTT
size: NA; J: TRBJ1-5; D: NA; V: TRBV6-1; CDR3: CASKRVGQPQHF; DNA: TGTGCCAGCAAGAGGGTTGGCCAGCCCCAGCATTTT
size: NA; J: TRBJ1-1; D: NA; V: TRBV6-1; CDR3: CASSEWGGATEAFF; DNA: TGTGCCAGCAGTGAATGGGGGGGGGCCACTGAAGCTTTCTTT
size: NA; J: TRBJ1-5; D: NA; V: TRBV19; CDR3: CASSRGLEGPNQPQHF; DNA: TGTGCCAGTAGTAGGGGACTTGAGGGGCCGAATCAGCCCCAGCATTTT
size: NA; J: TRBJ1-1; D: NA; V: TRBV4-3; CDR3: CASSPGMNTEAFF; DNA: TGCGCCAGCAGCCCCGGGATGAACACTGAAGCTTTCTTT
size: NA; J: TRBJ2-3; D: TRBD2; V: TRBV5-1; CDR3: CASSLLASGGTDTQYF; DNA: TGCGCCAGCAGCTTGCTGGCTAGCGGGGGAACAGATACGCAGTATTTT
size: NA; J: TRBJ1-1; D: NA; V: TRBV5-1; CDR3: CASTPQGPATEAFF; DNA: TGCGCCAGCACCCCCCAGGGGCCCGCCACTGAAGCTTTCTTT
size: NA; J: TRBJ1-5; D: NA; V: TRBV30; CDR3: CAWSVGVGVQPQHF; DNA: TGTGCCTGGAGTGTCGGGGTCGGAGTCCAGCCCCAGCATTTT
size: NA; J: TRBJ2-1; D: TRBD2; V: TRBV9; CDR3: CASSVVSSGVNEQFF; DNA: TGTGCCAGCAGCGTAGTATCTAGCGGGGTTAATGAGCAGTTCTTC
size: once; J: TRBJ2-6; D: NA; V: TRBV28; CDR3: CASNGIGSGANVLTF; DNA: TGTGCCAGCAACGGTATCGGTTCTGGGGCCAACGTCCTGACTTTC
size: NA; J: TRBJ1-1; D: TRBD1; V: TRBV7-9; CDR3: CASTNRTGGLATEAFF; DNA: TGTGCCAGCACCAACCGGACAGGGGGCCTCGCCACTGAAGCTTTCTTT
size: NA; J: TRBJ2-3; D: NA; V: TRBV30; CDR3: CAWSIGGATDTQYF; DNA: TGTGCCTGGAGTATTGGCGGGGCCACAGATACGCAGTATTTT
size: NA; J: TRBJ2-3; D: TRBD2; V: TRBV18; CDR3: CASSPPGGPITDTQYF; DNA: TGTGCCAGCTCACCTCCGGGGGGGCCCATCACAGATACGCAGTATTTT
size: once; J: TRBJ1-3; D: NA; V: TRBV11-3; CDR3: CASSLGTGSGNTIYF; DNA: TGTGCCAGCAGCTTAGGAACAGGCTCTGGAAACACCATATATTTT
size: once; J: TRBJ2-1; D: NA; V: TRBV5-5; CDR3: CASSWSGEYNEQFF; DNA: TGTGCCAGCAGCTGGTCGGGAGAGTACAATGAGCAGTTCTTC
size: NA; J: TRBJ2-5; D: NA; V: TRBV7-8; CDR3: CASSSRGSQETQYF; DNA: TGTGCCAGCAGCTCGAGGGGGTCTCAAGAGACCCAGTACTTC
size: NA; J: TRBJ2-7; D: NA; V: TRBV5-6; CDR3: CASSLAIRAYEQYF; DNA: TGTGCCAGCAGCTTGGCCATCAGGGCCTACGAGCAGTACTTC
size: NA; J: TRBJ2-5; D: NA; V: TRBV30; CDR3: CAWRGVGETQYF; DNA: TGTGCCTGGAGAGGGGTGGGTGAGACCCAGTACTTC